This TCR beta chain was sequenced in a study of cytomegalovirus exposure and HLA in healthy donors. In regard to this clone: The antigen remains unidentified.

PCR primers comprised 60 Vbeta and 13 Jbeta primers. The repertoire was sequenced with immunoSEQ multiplex PCR; TCRdb's copy has only in-frame clones and lacks some. Here the sample spans about 130,000 clones, around 80% being singletons. Findings and limits, study-wide: One variant, a missense change in DCLRE1C, was linked in a later analysis to TCR beta V- and J-gene trimming. Several of the most significant clusters were apparently associated with common viral pathogens in a later analysis. Of the V segments, some could not be distinguished, including TRBV6-2 and TRBV6-3, and were excluded. Among immune exposure information, only CMV serostatus was available.

CDR3 length: 13 residues. V was trimmed by 5 bases and J by 4 bases, leaving 9 bases between them. Germline V gene sequence: CDR1 LNHNV, CDR2 YYDKDF (reference sequence). This chain joins TRBV15 and TRBJ1-5; no clear D gene. Sequencing used PBMCs. The TCR was taken from a man aged 25-45 years in good health. The CDR3 protein is CATSSRDNQPQHF. CDR3 nucleotide sequence: TGTGCCACCAGCTCCCGGGATAATCAGCCCCAGCATTTT.